This TCR beta chain was obtained from a study of identical twins. At least ten counts were recorded for this clonotype. This CDR3 is built from 13 residues. CDR1 and CDR2 from the germline V gene are MGHRA and YSYEKL. The germline V and J ends were trimmed by 1 base and 2 bases, with 5 bases remaining between them. TCRdb itself ran the 5' RACE reads through MiXCR, one entry per CDR3 protein. The table records 550,000 to 800,000 distinct CDR3 sequences, around 7.5% of them present only once. The sample also formed part of further work on yellow fever vaccine responses in identical twins.

This sequence joins TRBV4-1 and TRBJ2-5, with D unclear. This clonotype originated in a woman aged 18-29 years in good health. Sequencing was done on a sample of PBMCs. The DNA for the CDR3 is TGCGCCAGCAGCCAAGTCGGACAAGAGACCCAGTACTTC. Protein sequence: CASSQVGQETQYF.